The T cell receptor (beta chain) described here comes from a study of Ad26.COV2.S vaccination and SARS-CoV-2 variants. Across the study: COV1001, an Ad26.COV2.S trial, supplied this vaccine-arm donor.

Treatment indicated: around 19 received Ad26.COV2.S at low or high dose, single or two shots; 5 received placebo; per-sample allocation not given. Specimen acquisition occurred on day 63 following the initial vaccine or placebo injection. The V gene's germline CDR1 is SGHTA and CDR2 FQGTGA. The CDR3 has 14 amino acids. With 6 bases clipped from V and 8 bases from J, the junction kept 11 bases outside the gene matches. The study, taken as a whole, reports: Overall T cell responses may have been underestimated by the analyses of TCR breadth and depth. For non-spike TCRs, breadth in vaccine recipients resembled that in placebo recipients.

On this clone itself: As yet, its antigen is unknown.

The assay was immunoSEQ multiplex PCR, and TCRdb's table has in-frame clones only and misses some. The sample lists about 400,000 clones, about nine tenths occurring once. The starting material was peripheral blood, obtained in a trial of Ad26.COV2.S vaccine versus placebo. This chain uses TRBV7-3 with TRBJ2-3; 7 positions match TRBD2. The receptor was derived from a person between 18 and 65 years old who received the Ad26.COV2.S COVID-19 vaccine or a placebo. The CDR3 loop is CASSLSGGSGTQYF. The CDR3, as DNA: TGTGCCAGCAGTCTCTCGGGCGGGAGCGGTACGCAGTATTTT.